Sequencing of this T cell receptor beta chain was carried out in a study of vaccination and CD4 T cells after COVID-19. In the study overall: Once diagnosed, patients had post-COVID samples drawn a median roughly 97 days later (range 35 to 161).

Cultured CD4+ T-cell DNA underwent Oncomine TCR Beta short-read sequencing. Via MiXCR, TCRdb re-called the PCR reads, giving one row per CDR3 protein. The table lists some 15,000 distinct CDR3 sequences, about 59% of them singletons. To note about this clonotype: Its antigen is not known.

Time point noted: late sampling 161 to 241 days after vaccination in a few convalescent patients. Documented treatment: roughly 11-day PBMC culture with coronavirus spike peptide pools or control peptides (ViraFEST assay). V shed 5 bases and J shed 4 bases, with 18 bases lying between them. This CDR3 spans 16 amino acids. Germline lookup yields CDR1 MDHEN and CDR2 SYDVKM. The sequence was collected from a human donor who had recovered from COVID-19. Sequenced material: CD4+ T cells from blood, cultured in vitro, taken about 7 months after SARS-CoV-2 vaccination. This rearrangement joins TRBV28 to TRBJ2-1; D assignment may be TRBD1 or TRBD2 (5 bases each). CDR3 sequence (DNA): TGTGCCAGCAGTCAACCCGGGGCACCAACTTACAATGAGCAGTTCTTC. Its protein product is CASSQPGAPTYNEQFF.